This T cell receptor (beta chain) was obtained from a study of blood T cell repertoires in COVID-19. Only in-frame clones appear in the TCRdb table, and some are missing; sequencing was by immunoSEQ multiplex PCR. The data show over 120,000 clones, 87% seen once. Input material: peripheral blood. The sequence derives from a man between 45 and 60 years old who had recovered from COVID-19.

The CDR3 DNA sequence: TGTGCCAGCAGCTTGGATGGACAGAACCGCCAAGAGACCCAGTACTTC. It encodes CASSLDGQNRQETQYF. This chain connects TRBV5-4 to TRBJ2-5; D perhaps matches TRBD1 (6 bases). Germline CDR1 SGHNT, CDR2 YYREEE (reference sequence). This CDR3 is built from 16 residues. Trimming shortened V by 0 bases and J by 1 base, and 13 bases separated the two germline ends.